These T cell receptor beta chains were read from a single sample in a study of T cells in localized non-small cell lung cancer. Sequencing was performed with immunoSEQ multiplex PCR; in TCRdb, only in-frame clones are kept and a portion is missing. The data contain fewer than 25,000 clones, about nine tenths of them singletons. Specimen: peripheral blood, collected before any cancer treatment. The receptors shown here come from a woman aged 35 to 75 with stage I lung adenocarcinoma. Each CDR3 is given with its conserved first and last residue. Each record gives: D gene, V gene, clone size, J gene, CDR3 DNA, CDR3 protein. The D gene is left open where the match is weak. Part of the rows lack a size; the others show once, few, many or a class for expanded clones.

NA	TRBV28	NA	TRBJ2-6	TGTGCCAGCAGTCCTGTCTCTGGGGCCAACGTCCTGACTTTC	CASSPVSGANVLTF
NA	TRBV6-5	NA	TRBJ2-3	TGTGCCAGCGCTCTGGGGGACACAGATACGCAGTATTTT	CASALGDTDTQYF
TRBD2	TRBV29-1	NA	TRBJ2-3	TGCAGCGTTGTACTAGCGGGACCAAGCACAGATACGCAGTATTTT	CSVVLAGPSTDTQYF
TRBD1	TRBV4-3	NA	TRBJ2-7	TGCGCCAGCAGCCAAGCACAGGGGGCCTACGAGCAGTACTTC	CASSQAQGAYEQYF
NA	TRBV5-6	NA	TRBJ1-5	TGTGCCAGCAGCTTGTCGGGAGATTTCTTCAATCAGCCCCAGCATTTT	CASSLSGDFFNQPQHF
TRBD1	TRBV5-1	NA	TRBJ2-5	TGCGCCAGCAGTAACATGGGACAGCAAGAGACCCAGTACTTC	CASSNMGQQETQYF
TRBD2	TRBV4-1	NA	TRBJ2-1	TGCGCCAGCAGCCAAGATTCCGCCCCCGCCAGCGGGAGGTACAATGAGCAGTTCTTC	CASSQDSAPASGRYNEQFF
NA	TRBV6-6	NA	TRBJ1-1	TGTGCCAGCAGTTACTCGAATCGGGGGGGCGCCGCGGAAGCTTTCTTT	CASSYSNRGGAAEAFF
TRBD1	TRBV5-1	NA	TRBJ1-2	TGCGCCAGCAGCCCCCGGCAGGGGGCATATGGCTACACCTTC	CASSPRQGAYGYTF
NA	TRBV5-5	NA	TRBJ1-5	TGTGCCAGCAGCCCCACTACATCTAGCAATCAGCCCCAGCATTTT	CASSPTTSSNQPQHF
NA	TRBV7-2	NA	TRBJ1-2	TGTGCCAGCAGCTCCCTGCAGGGTGGCTACACCTTC	CASSSLQGGYTF
NA	TRBV5-4	NA	TRBJ2-4	TGTGCCAGCAGCTTGGTTGGTAGTGAGGTAAACATTCAGTACTTC	CASSLVGSEVNIQYF
TRBD1	TRBV6-5	NA	TRBJ1-1	TGTGCCAGCAGTATCCAACGACAGGGTAACACTGAAGCTTTCTTT	CASSIQRQGNTEAFF
NA	TRBV6-5	NA	TRBJ2-3	TGTGCCAGCAGTTTGGGGGGAACTAGCACAGATACGCAGTATTTT	CASSLGGTSTDTQYF
NA	TRBV10-2	few	TRBJ1-2	TGCGCCAGCAGTGAGTCTTGGACAGTAGAGTATGGCTACACCTTC	CASSESWTVEYGYTF
TRBD1	TRBV5-1	NA	TRBJ2-1	TGCGCCAGCAGCCCCGGGACAGGGAGGGAAAATGAGCAGTTCTTC	CASSPGTGRENEQFF
TRBD2	TRBV28	NA	TRBJ2-1	TGTGCCAGCAGTTTATTGGCGGGAGGGGACAAGGTAAATGAGCAGTTCTTC	CASSLLAGGDKVNEQFF
NA	TRBV27	NA	TRBJ1-2	TGTGCCAGCAGTTTAAGTGGGGGGAGGTCTAACTATGGCTACACCTTC	CASSLSGGRSNYGYTF
TRBD2	TRBV5-6	NA	TRBJ2-2	TGTGCCAGCAGCTTGCGGACTAGCGCCAGGAACACCGGGGAGCTGTTTTTT	CASSLRTSARNTGELFF
TRBD2	TRBV7-3	NA	TRBJ2-5	TGTGCCAGCAGCTCCCATCCGGGACTAGGGGAGACCCAGTACTTC	CASSSHPGLGETQYF
NA	TRBV7-2	NA	TRBJ2-2	TGTGCCAGCAGCTTACGACAGACCACCGGGGAGCTGTTTTTT	CASSLRQTTGELFF
TRBD2	TRBV9	NA	TRBJ2-6	TGTGCCAGCAGCGCCTTGAGCGGGAGCTCTGGGGCCAACGTCCTGACTTTC	CASSALSGSSGANVLTF
NA	TRBV19	NA	TRBJ1-2	TGTGCCAGTAGTATAACTCTAGGAGCTAACTATGGCTACACCTTC	CASSITLGANYGYTF
NA	TRBV13	NA	TRBJ1-2	TGTGCCAGCAGCTTTTATAGTACAGGGTTGAATGGCTACACCTTC	CASSFYSTGLNGYTF
NA	TRBV28	NA	TRBJ1-2	TGTGCCAGCAGTTTAGTAGAGGGCCGGGGCTACACCTTC	CASSLVEGRGYTF